Given below is one T cell receptor beta chain in context. The antigen is undetermined. The data stem from a study of Tregs in tolerant kidney transplant recipients. Study overall: A roughly three-day belatacept mixed lymphocyte reaction, sometimes plus 5-day graft donor restimulation, preceded CD4+CD25+CD127- sorting.

The CDR3 length is 15 residues. The germline V gene encodes CDR1 SGDLS and CDR2 YYNGEE. V was pared by 0 bases and J by 7 bases, with 14 bases between. TCRdb's table, derived via immunoSEQ multiplex PCR, lists solely in-frame clones and lacks some. This sample has 30,000 or so clones; 70% to 85% occur once, and the top ten carry approximately 2%. The chain carries TRBV9 and TRBJ2-1; a weak D match, TRBD2 (6 bases). The sequence was collected from a human donor in good health. The specimen was Tregs from blood cultured with allogeneic cells. The CDR3 nucleotides are TGTGCCAGCAGCGTAGAGGGAGGAGGGCGGAATGAGCAGTTCTTC. Protein sequence: CASSVEGGGRNEQFF.